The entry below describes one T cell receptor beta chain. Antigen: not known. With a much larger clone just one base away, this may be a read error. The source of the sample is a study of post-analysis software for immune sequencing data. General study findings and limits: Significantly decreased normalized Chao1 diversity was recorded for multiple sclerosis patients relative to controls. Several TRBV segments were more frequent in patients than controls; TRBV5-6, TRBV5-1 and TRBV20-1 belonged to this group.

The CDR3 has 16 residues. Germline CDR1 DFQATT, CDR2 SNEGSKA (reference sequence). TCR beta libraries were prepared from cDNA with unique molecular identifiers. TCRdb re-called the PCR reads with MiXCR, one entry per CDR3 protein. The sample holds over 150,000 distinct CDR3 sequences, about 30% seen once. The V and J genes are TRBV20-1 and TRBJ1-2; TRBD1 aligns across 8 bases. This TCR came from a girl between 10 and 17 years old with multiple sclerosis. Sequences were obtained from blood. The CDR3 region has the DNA TGCAGTGCTACCGTCCCCGACAGGGGACCGAACTATAGCTACACCTTC. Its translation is CSATVPDRGPNYSYTF.